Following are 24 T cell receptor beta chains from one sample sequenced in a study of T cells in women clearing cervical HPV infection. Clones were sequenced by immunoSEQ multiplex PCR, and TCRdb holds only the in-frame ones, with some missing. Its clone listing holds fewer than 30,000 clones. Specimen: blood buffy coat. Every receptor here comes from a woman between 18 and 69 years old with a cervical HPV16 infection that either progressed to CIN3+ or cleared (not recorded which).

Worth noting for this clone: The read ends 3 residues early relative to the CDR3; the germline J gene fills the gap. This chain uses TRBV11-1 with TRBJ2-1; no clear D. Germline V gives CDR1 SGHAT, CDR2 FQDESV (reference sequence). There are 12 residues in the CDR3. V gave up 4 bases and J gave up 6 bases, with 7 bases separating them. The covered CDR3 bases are TGTGCCAGCAGCTCCGCGGTCAATGAG. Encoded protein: CASSSAVNE. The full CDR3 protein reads CASSSAVNEQFF.

CDR3 DNA (partial): TGTGCCAGCAGCCGTCTAGCGGGAGGATACGAG. As protein: CASSRLAGGYE. The CDR3 in full is CASSRLAGGYEQYF. The chain links TRBV7-8 to TRBJ2-7; 11 bases align to TRBD2. The read terminates 3 residues ahead of where the CDR3 ends, so the germline J gene completes it. This CDR3 spans 14 amino acids. V was clipped by 5 bases and J by 4 bases; unmatched bases: 4. Germline loops: CDR1 SGHVS, CDR2 FQNEAQ.

The DNA read from the CDR3 is TGTGCCAGCAGCTTACAGGGTTCAACTGAA. Amino acids: CASSLQGSTE. The complete CDR3 reads CASSLQGSTEAFF. The chain has TRBV7-9 and TRBJ1-1; TRBD1 might be the D (5 bases). The read ends 3 residues early relative to the CDR3; the germline J gene fills the gap. With 2 bases removed from V and 5 bases from J, the gap between germline ends came to 9 bases. Germline V gene sequence: CDR1 SEHNR, CDR2 FQNEAQ (reference sequence). The CDR3 is 13 residues long.

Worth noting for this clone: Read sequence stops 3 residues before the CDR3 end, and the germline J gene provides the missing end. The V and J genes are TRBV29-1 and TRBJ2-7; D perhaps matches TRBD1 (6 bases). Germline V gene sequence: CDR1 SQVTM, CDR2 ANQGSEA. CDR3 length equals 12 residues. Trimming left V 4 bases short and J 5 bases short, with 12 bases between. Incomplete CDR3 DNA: TGCAGCGTTGGTCCAGGGGCTGACGAG. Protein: CSVGPGADE. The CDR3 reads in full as CSVGPGADEQYF.

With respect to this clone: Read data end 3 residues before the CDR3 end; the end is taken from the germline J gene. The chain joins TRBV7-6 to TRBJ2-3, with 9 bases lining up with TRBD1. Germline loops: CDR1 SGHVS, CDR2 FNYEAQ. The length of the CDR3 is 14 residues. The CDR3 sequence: CASSSGQGKETQYF. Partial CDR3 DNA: TGTGCCAGCAGCTCAGGACAGGGGAAAGAGACG.

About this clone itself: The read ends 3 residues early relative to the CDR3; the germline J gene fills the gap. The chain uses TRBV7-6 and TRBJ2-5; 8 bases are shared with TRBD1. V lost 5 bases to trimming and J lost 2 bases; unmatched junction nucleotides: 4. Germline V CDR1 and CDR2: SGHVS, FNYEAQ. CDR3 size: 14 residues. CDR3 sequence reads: CASSRQGWQETQYF. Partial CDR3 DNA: TGTGCCAGCAGCCGACAGGGGTGGCAAGAGACC.

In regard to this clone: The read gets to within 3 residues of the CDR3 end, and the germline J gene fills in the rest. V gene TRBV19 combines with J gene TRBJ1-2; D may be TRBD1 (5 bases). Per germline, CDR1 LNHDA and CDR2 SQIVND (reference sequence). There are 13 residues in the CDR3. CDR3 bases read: TGTGCCAGTAGTATTCGGGGGTCCTACGAC. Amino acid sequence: CASSIRGSYD. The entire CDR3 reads CASSIRGSYDYTF.

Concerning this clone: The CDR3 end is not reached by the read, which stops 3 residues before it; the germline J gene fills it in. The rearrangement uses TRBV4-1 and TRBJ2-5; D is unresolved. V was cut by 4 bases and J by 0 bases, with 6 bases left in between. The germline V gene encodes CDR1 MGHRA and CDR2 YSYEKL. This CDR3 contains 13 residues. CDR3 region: CASSPAYQETQYF. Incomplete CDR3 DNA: TGCGCCAGCAGCCCCGCGTACCAAGAGACC.

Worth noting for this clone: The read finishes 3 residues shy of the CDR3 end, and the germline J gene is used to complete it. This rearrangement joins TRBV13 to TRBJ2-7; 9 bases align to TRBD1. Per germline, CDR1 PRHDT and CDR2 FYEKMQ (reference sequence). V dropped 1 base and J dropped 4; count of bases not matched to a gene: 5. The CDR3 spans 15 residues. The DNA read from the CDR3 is TGTGCCAGCAGCTTAGTGGGACAGGGTAGGTACGAG. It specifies CASSLVGQGRYE. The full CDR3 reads CASSLVGQGRYEQYF.

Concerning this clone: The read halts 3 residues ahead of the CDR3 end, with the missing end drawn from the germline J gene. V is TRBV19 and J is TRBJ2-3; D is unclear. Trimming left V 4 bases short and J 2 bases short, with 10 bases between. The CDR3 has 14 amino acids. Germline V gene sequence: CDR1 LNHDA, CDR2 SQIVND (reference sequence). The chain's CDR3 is CASSRSRYTDTQYF. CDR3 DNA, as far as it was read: TGTGCCAGTAGTAGGTCACGGTACACAGATACG.

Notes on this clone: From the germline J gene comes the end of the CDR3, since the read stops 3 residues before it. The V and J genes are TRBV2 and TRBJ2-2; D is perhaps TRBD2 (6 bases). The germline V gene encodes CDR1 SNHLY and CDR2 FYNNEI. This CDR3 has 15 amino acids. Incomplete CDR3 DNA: TGTGCCAGCAGGGAGGGAGAGTCTGGGGCCAACGTG. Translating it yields CASREGESGANV. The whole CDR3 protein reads CASREGESGANVLFF.

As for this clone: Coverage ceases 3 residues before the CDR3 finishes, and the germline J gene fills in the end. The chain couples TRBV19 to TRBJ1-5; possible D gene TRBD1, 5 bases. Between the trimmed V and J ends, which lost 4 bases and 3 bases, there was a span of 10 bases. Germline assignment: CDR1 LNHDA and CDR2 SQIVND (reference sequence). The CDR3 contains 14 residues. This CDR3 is CASSTTGNNQPQHF. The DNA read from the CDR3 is TGTGCCAGTAGTACCACAGGAAACAATCAGCCC.

The part of the CDR3 DNA that was read is TGTGCCAGTAGTTTCACAGGGGCTGGTGAA. It specifies CASSFTGAGE. The CDR3, in full, reads CASSFTGAGEYTF. The genes are TRBV19 and TRBJ1-2; 7 bases align to TRBD1. The read is 3 residues too short to cover the CDR3 end, so that end is filled in from the germline J gene. Germline V gene lookup returns CDR1 LNHDA and CDR2 SQIVND (reference sequence). The CDR3 is 13 amino acids.

The sequenced CDR3 bases are TGTGCCAGCAGGGGGGACAGCCTCAACAATGAG. This encodes CASRGDSLNNE. The whole CDR3 protein reads CASRGDSLNNEQFF. The genes are TRBV7-9 and TRBJ2-1; 7 bases fit TRBD1. The sequenced fragment ends 3 residues before the CDR3 boundary, so the rest is inferred from the germline J gene. The CDR3 covers 14 residues. Germline V gene data show CDR1 as SEHNR and CDR2 as FQNEAQ (reference sequence). The V segment lost 6 bases and the J segment 5 bases; nucleotides outside the gene matches: 7.

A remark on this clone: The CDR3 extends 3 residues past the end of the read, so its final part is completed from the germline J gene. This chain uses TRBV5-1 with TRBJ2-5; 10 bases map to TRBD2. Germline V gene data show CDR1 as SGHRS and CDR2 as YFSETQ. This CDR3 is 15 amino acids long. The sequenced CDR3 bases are TGCGCCAGCAGTCCGGGACTAGCGAGCACAGATACC. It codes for CASSPGLASTDT. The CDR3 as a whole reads CASSPGLASTDTQYF.

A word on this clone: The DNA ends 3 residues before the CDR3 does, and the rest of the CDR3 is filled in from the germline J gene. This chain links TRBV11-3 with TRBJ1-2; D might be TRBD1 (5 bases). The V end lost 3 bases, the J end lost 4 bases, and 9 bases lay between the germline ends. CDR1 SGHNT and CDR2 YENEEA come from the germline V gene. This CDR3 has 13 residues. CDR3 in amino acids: CASSFDSTYGYTF. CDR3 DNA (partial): TGTGCCAGCAGCTTCGACAGCACCTATGGC.

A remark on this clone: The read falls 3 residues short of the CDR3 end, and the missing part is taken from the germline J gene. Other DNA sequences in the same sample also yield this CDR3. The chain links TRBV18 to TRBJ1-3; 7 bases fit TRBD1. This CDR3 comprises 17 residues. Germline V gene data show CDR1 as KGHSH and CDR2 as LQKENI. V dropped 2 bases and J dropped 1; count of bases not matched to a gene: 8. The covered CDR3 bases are TGTGCCAGCTCACCAACACAGGGGTCGGTTTCTGGAAACACC. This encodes CASSPTQGSVSGNT. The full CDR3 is CASSPTQGSVSGNTIYF. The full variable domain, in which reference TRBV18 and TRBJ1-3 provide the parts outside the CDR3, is NAGVMQNPRHLVRRRGQEARLRCSPMKGHSHVYWYRQLPEEGLKFMVYLQKENIIDESGMPKERFSAEFPKEGPSILRIQQVVRGDSAAYFCASSPTQGSVSGNTIYFGEGSWLTVV.

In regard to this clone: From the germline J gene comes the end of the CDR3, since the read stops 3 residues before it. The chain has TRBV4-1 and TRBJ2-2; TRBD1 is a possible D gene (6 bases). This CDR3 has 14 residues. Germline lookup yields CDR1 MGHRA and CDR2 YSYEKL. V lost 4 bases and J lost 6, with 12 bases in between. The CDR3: CASSPTPGAGELFF. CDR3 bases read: TGCGCCAGCAGCCCGACCCCAGGGGCCGGGGAG.

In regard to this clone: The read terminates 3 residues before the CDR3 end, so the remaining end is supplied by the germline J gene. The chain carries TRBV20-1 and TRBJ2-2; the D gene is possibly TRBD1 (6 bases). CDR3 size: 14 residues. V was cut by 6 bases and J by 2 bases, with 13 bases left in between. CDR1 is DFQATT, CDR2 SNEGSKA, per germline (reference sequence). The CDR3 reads CSADRQANTGELFF. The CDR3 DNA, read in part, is TGCAGTGCAGACCGACAGGCTAACACCGGGGAG.

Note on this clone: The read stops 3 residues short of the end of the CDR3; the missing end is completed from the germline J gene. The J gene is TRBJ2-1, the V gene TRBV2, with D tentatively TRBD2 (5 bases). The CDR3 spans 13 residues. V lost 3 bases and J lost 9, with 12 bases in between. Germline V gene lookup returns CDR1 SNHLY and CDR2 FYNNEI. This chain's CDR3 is CASSDRTFSEQFF. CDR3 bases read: TGTGCCAGCAGTGATCGGACTTTTTCTGAG.

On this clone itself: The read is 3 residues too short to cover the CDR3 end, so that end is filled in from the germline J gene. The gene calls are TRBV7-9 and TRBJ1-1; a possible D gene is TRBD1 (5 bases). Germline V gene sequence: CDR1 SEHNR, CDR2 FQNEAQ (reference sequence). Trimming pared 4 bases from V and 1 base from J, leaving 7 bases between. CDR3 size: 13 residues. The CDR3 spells CASSSQGNTEAFF. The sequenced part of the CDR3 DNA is TGTGCCAGCAGCTCCCAGGGGAACACTGAA.

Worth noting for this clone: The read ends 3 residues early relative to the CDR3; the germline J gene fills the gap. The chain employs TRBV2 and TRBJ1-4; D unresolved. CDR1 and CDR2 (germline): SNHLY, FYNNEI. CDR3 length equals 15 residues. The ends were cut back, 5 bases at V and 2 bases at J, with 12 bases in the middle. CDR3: CASSRFAQTNEKLFF. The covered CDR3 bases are TGTGCCAGCAGTCGCTTCGCCCAGACTAATGAAAAA.

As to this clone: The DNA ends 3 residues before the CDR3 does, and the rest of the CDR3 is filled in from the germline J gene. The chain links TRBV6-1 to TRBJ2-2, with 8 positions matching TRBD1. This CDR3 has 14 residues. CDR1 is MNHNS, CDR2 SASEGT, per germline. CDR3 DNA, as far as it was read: TGTGCCAGCAGTGATGCAGGGGGCCGTGAAAAG. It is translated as CASSDAGGREK. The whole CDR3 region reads CASSDAGGREKLFF.

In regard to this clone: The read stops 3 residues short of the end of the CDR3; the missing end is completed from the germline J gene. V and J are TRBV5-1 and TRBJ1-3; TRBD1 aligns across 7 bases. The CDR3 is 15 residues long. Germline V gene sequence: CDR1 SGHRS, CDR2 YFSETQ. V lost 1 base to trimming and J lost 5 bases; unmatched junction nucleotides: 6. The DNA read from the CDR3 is TGCGCCAGCAGCTTGACAGGGGTTGAGAGAAACACC. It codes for CASSLTGVERNT. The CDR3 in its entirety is CASSLTGVERNTIYF. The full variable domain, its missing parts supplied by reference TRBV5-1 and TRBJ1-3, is KAGVTQTPRYLIKTRGQQVTLSCSPISGHRSVSWYQQTPGQGLQFLFEYFSETQRNKGNFPGRFSGRQFSNSRSEMNVSTLELGDSALYLCASSLTGVERNTIYFGEGSWLTVV.